This T cell receptor beta chain was observed in a study of identical twins. This clonotype was detected only a few times. Germline-derived CDR1 and CDR2 are MNHEY and SMNVEV (reference sequence). The CDR3 has 15 amino acids. Unmatched junction bases numbered 10, after V lost 4 bases and J lost 8 bases. TCRdb fed the 5' RACE reads into MiXCR, producing one record per CDR3 protein. Among 1.5 million to 2 million distinct CDR3 sequences listed, around a third were seen once. Sequencing was performed on cord blood. The clonotype comes from a newborn girl in good health. J is TRBJ1-2 and V is TRBV27; TRBD1 matches 10 bases. The CDR3 DNA sequence: TGTGCCAGCAGTTCACCCGGGACAGGGGTGAGGGGCTACACCTTC. Translating gives CASSSPGTGVRGYTF.